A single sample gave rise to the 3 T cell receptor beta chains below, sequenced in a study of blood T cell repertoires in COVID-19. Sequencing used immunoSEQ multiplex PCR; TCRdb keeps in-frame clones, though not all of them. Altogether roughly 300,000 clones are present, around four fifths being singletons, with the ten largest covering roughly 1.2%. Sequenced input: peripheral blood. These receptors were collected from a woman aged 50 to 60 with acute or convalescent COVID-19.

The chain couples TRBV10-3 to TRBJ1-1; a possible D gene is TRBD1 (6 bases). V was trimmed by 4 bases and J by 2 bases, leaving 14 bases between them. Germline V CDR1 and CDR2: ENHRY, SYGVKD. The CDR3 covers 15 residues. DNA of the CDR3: TGTGCCATCAGTGTGGGTACAGGGTACAACACTGAAGCTTTCTTT. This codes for CAISVGTGYNTEAFF.

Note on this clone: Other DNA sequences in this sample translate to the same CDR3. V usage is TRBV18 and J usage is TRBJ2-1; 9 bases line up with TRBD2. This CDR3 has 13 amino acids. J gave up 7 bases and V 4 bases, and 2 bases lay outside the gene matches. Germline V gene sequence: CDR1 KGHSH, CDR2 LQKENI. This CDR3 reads CASSQGLANEQFF. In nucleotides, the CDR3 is TGTGCCAGCTCACAAGGACTAGCGAATGAGCAGTTCTTC.

Written as DNA, the CDR3 is TGTGCCAGCACCGAGGGCGCCTCTAATGAAAAACTGTTTTTT. Protein product: CASTEGASNEKLFF. The chain is built from TRBV6-5 and TRBJ1-4, with D uncertain. The CDR3 extends over 14 amino acids. Trimming took 7 bases from V and 3 from J, leaving 12 bases between them. Germline CDR1 reads MNHEY; CDR2 reads SVGAGI.